The subject of this entry is one TCR beta chain. Its specificity is not known. This entry comes from a study of cytomegalovirus exposure and HLA in healthy donors. Study observations and caveats: Relative to the roughly 690-donor mean, N-insertions were reportedly fewer in an Asian-associated ancestry cluster in a later analysis. Some TCR beta chains (roughly 160 of them) were listed as cytomegalovirus-associated.

While unrecorded immune exposures were likely, the donors were nominally healthy when sampled. Germline V lookup: CDR1 SGHVS, CDR2 FNYEAQ. This CDR3 spans 14 amino acids. Germline trimming cut 3 bases from V and 7 bases from J; bases unmatched to any gene: 6. Primers for the PCR totalled 60 Vbeta and 13 Jbeta. The table came from immunoSEQ multiplex PCR; TCRdb's copy has only in-frame clones and leaves some out. Among 100,000 to 150,000 clones, approximately 80% were seen once, and the ten largest hold 1.9%. This chain joins TRBV7-6 and TRBJ2-1; 7 nucleotides agree with TRBD1. The source is a man over 45 in good health and CMV-seronegative. Sequenced input: PBMCs. The CDR3 here is CASSFRDSNNEQFF. CDR3 DNA: TGTGCCAGCAGCTTTCGGGACAGCAATAATGAGCAGTTCTTC.